One sample yielded the 7 T cell receptor beta chains listed below, sequenced in a study of regulatory T cells in long-lasting Graves disease. The time point is: newly diagnosed GD, antithyroid drugs for less than 3 months. There was RNA extracted from PBMCs, and the TCR library was made from it. Construction of TCR beta libraries relied on iRepertoire HTBI primers and on Arm-PCR targeting CDR3 regions. TCRdb independently ran MiXCR on the multiplex PCR reads; one entry per CDR3 protein. In the table there are about 420,000 distinct CDR3 sequences, roughly 15% of which are singletons. These data also formed part of another study, on T cells in Graves' hyperthyroidism and ophthalmopathy.

The specimen comprised peripheral blood mononuclear cells (PBMCs), sampled at new diagnosis, from a patient treated with antithyroid drugs. These receptors all come from a woman aged 18 to 35 with Graves disease.

This clonotype was seen at least ten times. The J gene is TRBJ2-7, the V gene TRBV18; 8 bases fit TRBD2. CDR1 and CDR2 from the germline V gene are KGHSH and LQKENI. With V trimmed by 3 bases and J by 2 bases, 6 bases remained unmatched. The CDR3 sequence is 15 residues long. The CDR3 DNA sequence: TGTGCCAGCTCACCCCAAGACGGGAGGGCCTACGAGCAGTACTTC. Translating it yields CASSPQDGRAYEQYF.

V gene TRBV11-2 combines with J gene TRBJ1-2, with 10 bases identical to TRBD1. The ends lost 1 base at V and 2 bases at J; junction bases unmatched: 1. CDR3 length equals 15 residues. Germline lookup yields CDR1 SGHAT and CDR2 FQNNGV. The CDR3 here is CASSLGQGANYGYTF. CDR3 nucleotides: TGTGCCAGCAGCTTAGGACAGGGGGCCAACTATGGCTACACCTTC. The full variable domain, rest sourced from reference TRBV11-2 and TRBJ1-2, is EAGVAQSPRYKIIEKRQSVAFWCNPISGHATLYWYQQILGQGPKLLIQFQNNGVVDDSQLPKDRFSAERLKGVDSTLKIQPAKLEDSAVYLCASSLGQGANYGYTFGSGTRLTVV.

The chain links TRBV25-1 to TRBJ1-6; D gene ambiguous. CDR3 length: 13 residues. Trimming pared 7 bases from V and 8 bases from J, leaving 12 bases between. Germline V lookup: CDR1 MGHDK, CDR2 SYGVNS. This CDR3 reads CASKDLWDSPLHF. The CDR3 nucleotides are TGTGCCAGCAAGGACCTGTGGGATTCACCCCTCCACTTT.

This clonotype was counted a few times. The genes are TRBV15 and TRBJ2-7; 10 nucleotides align to TRBD2. This CDR3 has 14 amino acids. Germline V CDR1 and CDR2: LNHNV, YYDKDF (reference sequence). V lost 8 bases and J lost 1; bases outside the gene matches: 5. CDR3 region: CATQLAGESYEQYF. CDR3 sequence (DNA): TGTGCCACCCAGCTAGCGGGAGAGTCCTACGAGCAGTACTTC.

The chain couples TRBV6-1 to TRBJ2-5; D gene ambiguous. CDR1 is MNHNS, CDR2 SASEGT, per germline. This CDR3 spans 14 amino acids. Trimming removed 2 bases from V and 5 bases from J, with 12 bases in between. CDR3 sequence reads: CASSELNGSETQYF. In nucleotides, the CDR3 is TGTGCCAGCAGTGAACTAAATGGGTCCGAGACCCAGTACTTC.

This clonotype has at least ten counts. The chain is built from TRBV24-1 and TRBJ2-5; TRBD2 matches 8 bases. Germline loops: CDR1 KGHDR, CDR2 SFDVKD. This CDR3 is built from 16 residues. The trim removed 5 bases at V and 2 bases at J, leaving 9 bases unmatched. CDR3 loop: CATSVRGAGAQETQYF. CDR3 DNA sequence: TGTGCCACCAGTGTCCGGGGAGCGGGGGCACAAGAGACCCAGTACTTC.

A remark on this clonotype: With a much larger clone just one base away, this may be a read error. The genes are TRBV6-1 and TRBJ1-1; 7 bases fit TRBD2. The better agreement between TRBJ2-3 and the DNA end casts doubt on the J call. This CDR3 contains 16 residues. Germline values: CDR1 MNHNS, CDR2 SASEGT. This CDR3 is CASSEFVGGVVNTQYF. The CDR3, as DNA: TGTGCCAGCAGTGAGTTCGTGGGAGGGGTCGTAAATACGCAGTATTTT.